This TCR beta chain emerged from a study of post-analysis software for immune sequencing data. Study in general: Both relapsing-remitting and secondary progressive multiple sclerosis featured among the disease courses, as did progressive-relapsing multiple sclerosis.

Unique molecular identifiers were present in the TCR beta cDNA libraries. Input populations of about 0.85 to 11 million T cells gave rise to around 500,000 cDNA molecules. TCRdb passed the PCR reads through MiXCR, listing each CDR3 protein once. The sample records around 500,000 distinct CDR3 sequences, roughly 34% being singletons. Study findings and constraints: With F measure, samples from one preparation batch clustered together strongly. Four to six TRBV segments were more frequent in patients than controls; TRBV5-6, TRBV5-1 and TRBV20-1 belonged to this group. A significant reduction in normalized Chao1 diversity was observed in multiple sclerosis patients versus controls.

The CDR3 contains 17 residues. The junction had 8 bases not matched to a gene; V was cut back by 6 bases and J by 0 bases. Germline CDR1 is MNHNS and CDR2 is SASEGT. This clonotype has only a few counts. As yet, its antigen is unknown. The specimen sequenced was blood. This rearrangement joins TRBV6-1 to TRBJ2-6; TRBD1 agrees at 7 bases. The source of this sequence is a girl under 18 with multiple sclerosis. The CDR3 loop is CASSRTAGGSGANVLTF. The CDR3 DNA is TGTGCCAGCAGCCGGACCGCAGGGGGCTCTGGGGCCAACGTCCTGACTTTC.